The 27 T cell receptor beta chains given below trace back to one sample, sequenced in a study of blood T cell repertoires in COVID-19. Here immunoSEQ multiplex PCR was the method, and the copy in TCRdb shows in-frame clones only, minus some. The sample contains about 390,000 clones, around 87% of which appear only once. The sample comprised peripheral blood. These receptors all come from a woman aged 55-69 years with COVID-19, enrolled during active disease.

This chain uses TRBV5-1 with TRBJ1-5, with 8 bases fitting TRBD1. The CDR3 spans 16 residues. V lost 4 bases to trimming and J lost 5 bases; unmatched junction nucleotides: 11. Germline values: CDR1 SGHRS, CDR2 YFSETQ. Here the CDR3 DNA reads TGCGCCAGCAGCGTGGGAGGGACAGGCCTCGATCAGCCCCAGCATTTT. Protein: CASSVGGTGLDQPQHF.

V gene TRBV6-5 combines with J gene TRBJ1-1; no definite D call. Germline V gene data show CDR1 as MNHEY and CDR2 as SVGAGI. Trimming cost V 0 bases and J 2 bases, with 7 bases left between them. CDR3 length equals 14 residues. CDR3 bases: TGTGCCAGCAGTTACTCGCAGTTAAACACTGAAGCTTTCTTT. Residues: CASSYSQLNTEAFF.

CDR3 coding DNA: TGTGCCAGCAGTCCGACTGGGACAGGCTATGGCTACACCTTC. Protein: CASSPTGTGYGYTF. This sequence joins TRBV6-6 and TRBJ1-2; TRBD1 matches 8 bases. Trimming took 5 bases from V and 4 from J; bases not matched to a gene: 6. Germline-derived CDR1 and CDR2 are MNHNY and SVGAGI (reference sequence). CDR3 length: 14 residues.

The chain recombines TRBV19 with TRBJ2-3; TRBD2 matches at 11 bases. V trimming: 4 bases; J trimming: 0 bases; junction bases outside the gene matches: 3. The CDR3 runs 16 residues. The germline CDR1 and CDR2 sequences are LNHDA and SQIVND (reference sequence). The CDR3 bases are TGTGCCAGTAGTAAGTTAGCGGGGGGGAGCACAGATACGCAGTATTTT. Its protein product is CASSKLAGGSTDTQYF.

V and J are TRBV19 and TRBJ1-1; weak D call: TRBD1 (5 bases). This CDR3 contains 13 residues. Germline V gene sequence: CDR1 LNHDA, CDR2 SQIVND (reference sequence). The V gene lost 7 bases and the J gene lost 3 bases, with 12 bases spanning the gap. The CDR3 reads CASTAGGDTEAFF. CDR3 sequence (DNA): TGTGCCAGTACCGCCGGAGGGGACACTGAAGCTTTCTTT. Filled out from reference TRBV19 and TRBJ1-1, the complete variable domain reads DGGITQSPKYLFRKEGQNVTLSCEQNLNHDAMYWYRQDPGQGLRLIYYSQIVNDFQKGDIAEGYSVSREKKESFPLTVTSAQKNPTAFYLCASTAGGDTEAFFGQGTRLTVV.

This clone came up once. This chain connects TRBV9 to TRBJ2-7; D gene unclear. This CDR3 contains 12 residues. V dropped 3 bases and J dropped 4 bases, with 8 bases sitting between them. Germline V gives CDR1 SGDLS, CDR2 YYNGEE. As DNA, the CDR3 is TGTGCCAGCAGCGCCTCCCCGTACGAGCAGTACTTC. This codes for CASSASPYEQYF.

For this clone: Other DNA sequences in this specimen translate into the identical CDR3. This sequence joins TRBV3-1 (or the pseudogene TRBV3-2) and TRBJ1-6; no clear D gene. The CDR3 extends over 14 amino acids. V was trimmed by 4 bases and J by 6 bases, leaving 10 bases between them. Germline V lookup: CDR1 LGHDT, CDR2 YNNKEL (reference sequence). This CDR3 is CASSPLSGNSPLHF. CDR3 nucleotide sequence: TGTGCCAGCAGCCCCCTATCCGGTAATTCACCCCTCCACTTT.

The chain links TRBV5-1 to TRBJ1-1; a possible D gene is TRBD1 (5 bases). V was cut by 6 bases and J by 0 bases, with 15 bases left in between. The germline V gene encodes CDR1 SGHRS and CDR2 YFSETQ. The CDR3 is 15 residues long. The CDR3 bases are TGCGCCAGCAAAGTCGACAGCAGCATGAACACTGAAGCTTTCTTT. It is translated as CASKVDSSMNTEAFF.

The CDR3 DNA follows: TGTGCCAGCAGGAGACTAGCGGGGGAGAACTACGAGCAGTACTTC. Translated, it gives CASRRLAGENYEQYF. The V call is TRBV7-3, the J call TRBJ2-7; the match to TRBD2 covers 12 bases. Trimming removed 6 bases from V and 3 bases from J; junction bases left unmatched: 6. CDR3 size: 15 residues. CDR1 SGHTA and CDR2 FQGTGA come from the germline V gene. The full variable domain, rest sourced from reference TRBV7-3 and TRBJ2-7, is GAGVSQTPSNKVTEKGKYVELRCDPISGHTALYWYRQSLGQGPEFLIYFQGTGAADDSGLPNDRFFAVRPEGSVSTLKIQRTERGDSAVYLCASRRLAGENYEQYFGPGTRLTVT.

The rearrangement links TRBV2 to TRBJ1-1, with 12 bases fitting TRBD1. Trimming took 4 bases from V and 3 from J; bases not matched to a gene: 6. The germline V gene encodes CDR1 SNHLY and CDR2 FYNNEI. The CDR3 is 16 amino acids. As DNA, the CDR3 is TGTGCCAGCAGTGGGGGACAGGGGGCAGTTGACACTGAAGCTTTCTTT. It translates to CASSGGQGAVDTEAFF. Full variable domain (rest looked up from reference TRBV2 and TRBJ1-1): EPEVTQTPSHQVTQMGQEVILRCVPISNHLYFYWYRQILGQKVEFLVSFYNNEISEKSEIFDDQFSVERPDGSNFTLKIRSTKLEDSAMYFCASSGGQGAVDTEAFFGQGTRLTVV.

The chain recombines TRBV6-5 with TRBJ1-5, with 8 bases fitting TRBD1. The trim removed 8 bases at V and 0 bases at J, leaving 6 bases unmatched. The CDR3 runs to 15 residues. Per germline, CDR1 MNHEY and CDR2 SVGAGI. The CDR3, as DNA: TGTGCCAGCGGGGACAGGAGCTATAGCAATCAGCCCCAGCATTTT. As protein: CASGDRSYSNQPQHF.

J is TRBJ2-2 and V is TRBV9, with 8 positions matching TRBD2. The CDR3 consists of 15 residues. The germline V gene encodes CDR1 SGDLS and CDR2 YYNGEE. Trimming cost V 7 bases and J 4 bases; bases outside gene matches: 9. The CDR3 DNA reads TGTGCCAGCGGCCCCTCGGGGGGGCTCACCGGGGAGCTGTTTTTT. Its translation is CASGPSGGLTGELFF.

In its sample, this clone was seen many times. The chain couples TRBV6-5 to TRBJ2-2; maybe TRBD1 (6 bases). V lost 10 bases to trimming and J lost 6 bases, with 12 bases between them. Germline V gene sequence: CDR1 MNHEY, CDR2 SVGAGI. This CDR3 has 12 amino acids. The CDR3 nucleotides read TGTGCCACGGACAGTAGCGCCGGGGAGCTGTTTTTT. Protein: CATDSSAGELFF.

The CDR3 nucleotides are TGTGCCAGCAGCGGTGGACTAGCGGACTACAATGAGCAGTTCTTC. Translation: CASSGGLADYNEQFF. The chain recombines TRBV9 with TRBJ2-1; 10 nucleotides match TRBD2. The CDR3 is made up of 15 amino acids. Looked up from germline, CDR1 is SGDLS and CDR2 is YYNGEE. Losses at the gene ends were 3 bases for V and 3 bases for J; bases not matched to a gene: 3.

CDR3 bases: TGTGCCAGCAGTTCCAGGGGGCTACACTATGGCTACACCTTC. Translating it yields CASSSRGLHYGYTF. The rearrangement uses TRBV6-2 or TRBV6-3 and TRBJ1-2; TRBD1 matches at 8 bases. V lost 4 bases, J lost 3 bases, and 4 bases stayed unmatched. Germline V gene data show CDR1 as MNHEY and CDR2 as SVGEGT. This CDR3 contains 14 residues.

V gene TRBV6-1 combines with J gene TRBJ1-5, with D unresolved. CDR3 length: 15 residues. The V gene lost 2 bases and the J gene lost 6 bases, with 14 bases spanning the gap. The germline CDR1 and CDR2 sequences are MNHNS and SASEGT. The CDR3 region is CASSETGELRQPQHF. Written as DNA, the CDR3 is TGTGCCAGCAGTGAAACCGGGGAATTGCGTCAGCCCCAGCATTTT.

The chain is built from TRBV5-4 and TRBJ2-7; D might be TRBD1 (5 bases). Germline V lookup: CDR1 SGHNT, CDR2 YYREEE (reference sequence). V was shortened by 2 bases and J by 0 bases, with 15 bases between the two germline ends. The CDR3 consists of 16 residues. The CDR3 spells CASSFGIWQGSYEQYF. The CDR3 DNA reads TGTGCCAGCAGCTTTGGGATCTGGCAGGGCTCCTACGAGCAGTACTTC.

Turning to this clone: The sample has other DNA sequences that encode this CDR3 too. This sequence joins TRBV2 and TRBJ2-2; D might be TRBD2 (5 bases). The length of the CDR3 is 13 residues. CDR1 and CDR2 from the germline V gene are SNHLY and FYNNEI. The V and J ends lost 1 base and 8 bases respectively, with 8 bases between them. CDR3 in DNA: TGTGCCAGCAGTGAAGGAGCGGCTGGGGAGCTGTTTTTT. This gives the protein CASSEGAAGELFF.

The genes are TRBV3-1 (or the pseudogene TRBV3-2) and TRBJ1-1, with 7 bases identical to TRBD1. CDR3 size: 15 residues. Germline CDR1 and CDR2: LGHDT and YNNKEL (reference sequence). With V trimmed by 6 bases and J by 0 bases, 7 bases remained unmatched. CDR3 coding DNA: TGTGCCAGCAGACGATGGGACAGTATGAACACTGAAGCTTTCTTT. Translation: CASRRWDSMNTEAFF.

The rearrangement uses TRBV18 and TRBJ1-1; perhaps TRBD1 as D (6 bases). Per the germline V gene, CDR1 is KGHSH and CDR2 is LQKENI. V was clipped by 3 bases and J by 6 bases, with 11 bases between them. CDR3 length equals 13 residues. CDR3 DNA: TGTGCCAGCTCACCCACAGGGTCCGCTGAAGCTTTCTTT. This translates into CASSPTGSAEAFF. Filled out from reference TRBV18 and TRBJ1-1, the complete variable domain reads NAGVMQNPRHLVRRRGQEARLRCSPMKGHSHVYWYRQLPEEGLKFMVYLQKENIIDESGMPKERFSAEFPKEGPSILRIQQVVRGDSAAYFCASSPTGSAEAFFGQGTRLTVV.

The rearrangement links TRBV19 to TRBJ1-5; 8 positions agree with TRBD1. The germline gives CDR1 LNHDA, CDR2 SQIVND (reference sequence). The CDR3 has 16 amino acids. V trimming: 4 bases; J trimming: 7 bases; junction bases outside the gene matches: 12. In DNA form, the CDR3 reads TGTGCCAGTAGTAAGCCGACAGGGGCGACGGGGCAGCCCCAGCATTTT. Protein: CASSKPTGATGQPQHF.

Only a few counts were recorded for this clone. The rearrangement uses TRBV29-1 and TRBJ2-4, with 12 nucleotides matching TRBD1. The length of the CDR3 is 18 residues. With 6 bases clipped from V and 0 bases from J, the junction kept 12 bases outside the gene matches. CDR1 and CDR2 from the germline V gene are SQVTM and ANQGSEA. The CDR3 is CSVIGGTGGALAKNIQYF. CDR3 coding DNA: TGCAGCGTCATAGGGGGGACAGGGGGCGCTCTAGCCAAAAACATTCAGTACTTC.

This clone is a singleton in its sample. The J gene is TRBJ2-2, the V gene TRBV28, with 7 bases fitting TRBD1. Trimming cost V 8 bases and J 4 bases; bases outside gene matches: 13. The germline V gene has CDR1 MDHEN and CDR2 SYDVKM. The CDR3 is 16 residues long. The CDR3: CASSALRQGATGELFF. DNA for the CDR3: TGTGCCAGCTCCGCCCTCCGACAGGGCGCCACCGGGGAGCTGTTTTTT.

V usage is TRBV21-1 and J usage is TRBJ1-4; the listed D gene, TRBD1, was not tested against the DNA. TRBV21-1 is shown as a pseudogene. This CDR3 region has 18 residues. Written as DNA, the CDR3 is TGTGCCAGCAGCAAAGGACAGGGGATGAAGCAGAGGAGGGAAAAACTGTTTTTT. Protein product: CASSKGQGMKQRREKLFF.

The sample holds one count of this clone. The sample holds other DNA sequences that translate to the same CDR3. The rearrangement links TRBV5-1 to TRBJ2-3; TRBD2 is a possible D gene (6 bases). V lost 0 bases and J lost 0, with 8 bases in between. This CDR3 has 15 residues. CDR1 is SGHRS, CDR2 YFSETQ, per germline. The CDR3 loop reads CASSLVGGSTDTQYF. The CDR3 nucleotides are TGCGCCAGCAGCTTGGTTGGAGGGAGCACAGATACGCAGTATTTT. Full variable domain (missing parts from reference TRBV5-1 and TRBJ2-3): KAGVTQTPRYLIKTRGQQVTLSCSPISGHRSVSWYQQTPGQGLQFLFEYFSETQRNKGNFPGRFSGRQFSNSRSEMNVSTLELGDSALYLCASSLVGGSTDTQYFGPGTRLTVL.

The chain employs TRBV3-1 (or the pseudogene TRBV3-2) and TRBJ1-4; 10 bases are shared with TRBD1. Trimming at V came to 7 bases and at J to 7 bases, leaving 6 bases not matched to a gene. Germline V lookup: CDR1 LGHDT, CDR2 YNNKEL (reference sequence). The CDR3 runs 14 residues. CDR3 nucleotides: TGTGCCAGCACCCGACAGGGGGCAGGTGAAAAACTGTTTTTT. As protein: CASTRQGAGEKLFF.

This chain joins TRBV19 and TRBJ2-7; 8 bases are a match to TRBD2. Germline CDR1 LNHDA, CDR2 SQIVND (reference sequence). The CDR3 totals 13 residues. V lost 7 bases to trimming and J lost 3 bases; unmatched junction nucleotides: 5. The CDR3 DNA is TGTGCCAGTACCCCGGGGGGGGGCTACGAGCAGTACTTC. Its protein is CASTPGGGYEQYF. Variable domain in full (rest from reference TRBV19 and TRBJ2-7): DGGITQSPKYLFRKEGQNVTLSCEQNLNHDAMYWYRQDPGQGLRLIYYSQIVNDFQKGDIAEGYSVSREKKESFPLTVTSAQKNPTAFYLCASTPGGGYEQYFGPGTRLTVT.